This T cell receptor (beta chain) was sequenced for a study of blood T cell repertoires in COVID-19. This CDR3 is 15 amino acids long. Between the trimmed V and J ends, which lost 0 bases and 3 bases, there was a span of 11 bases. Per germline, CDR1 LGHDT and CDR2 YNNKEL (reference sequence). Libraries were prepared by immunoSEQ multiplex PCR; TCRdb keeps only in-frame clonotypes and omits some of them. The sample includes about 380,000 clones, 88% of them seen just once. Individuals drawn from about two dozen US areas were about 18 to 100 years old. This clonotype was obtained from a young woman who had recovered from COVID-19. This chain connects TRBV3-1 (or the pseudogene TRBV3-2) to TRBJ1-1; D is unclear. The sequenced sample consisted of PBMCs or T cells enriched from blood (not recorded which). CDR3 residues: CASSQDWRGDTEAFF. The DNA of the CDR3 is TGTGCCAGCAGCCAAGATTGGCGGGGTGACACTGAAGCTTTCTTT.